The source of this TCR beta chain is a study of sequential checkpoint blockade in melanoma. Background on the study: Each arm's sequence ended with maintenance nivolumab.

Using immunoSEQ multiplex PCR, the repertoire was profiled, and TCRdb retains in-frame clones only, with some absent. This sample yields tens of thousands of clones, of which 80% to 90% are seen a single time; more than 20% belongs to the top ten. Treatment given: randomized to nivolumab then ipilimumab (arm A) or the reverse (arm B). J lost 7 bases, V lost 4 bases, and 11 bases had no gene match. The CDR3 sequence is 17 residues long. Looked up from germline, CDR1 is SGHDT and CDR2 is YYEEEE. This sample comprised CD8+ T cells sorted from blood (inferred from file names), obtained from a patient given nivolumab and ipilimumab in sequence. The chain has TRBV5-6 and TRBJ2-1, with 13 bases aligning to TRBD2. The receptor comes from a human donor with melanoma. CDR3 loop: CASSPWGTSGRANEQFF. The CDR3 region has the DNA TGTGCCAGCAGCCCTTGGGGTACTAGCGGGAGGGCTAATGAGCAGTTCTTC. The full variable domain, with the rest looked up from reference TRBV5-6 and TRBJ2-1, is DAGVTQSPTHLIKTRGQQVTLRCSPKSGHDTVSWYQQALGQGPQFIFQYYEEEERQRGNFPDRFSGHQFPNYSSELNVNALLLGDSALYLCASSPWGTSGRANEQFFGPGTRLTVL.